This section outlines one T cell receptor beta chain sequence together with its context. Its specificity is unknown. Repertoires were generated with immunoSEQ multiplex PCR, while TCRdb's copy carries only in-frame clones and drops some. The repertoire holds 130,000 or so clones, around 94% seen once, with roughly 6.6% in the top ten. The sample originates from a study of T cell responses to AZD1222 COVID-19 vaccine. Study observations and caveats: Clonal diversity was possibly underestimated; the donors were predominantly white British and more often female. Spike-specific TCR repertoires showed rising breadth and depth after two AZD1222 doses. Along spike, vaccine-associated CD4 TCRs were found throughout, with dominance at 160-218 and 743-854. Sampling that yielded the repertoires occurred only after the peak T cell response.

The ends were cut back, 1 base at V and 2 bases at J, with 3 bases in the middle. CDR3 size: 12 residues. Germline V gene data show CDR1 as SGHTS and CDR2 as YDEGEE. The receptor comes from an adult in good health. The material sequenced was peripheral blood, taken on day 0 of AZD1222 vaccination. The rearrangement links TRBV5-8 to TRBJ1-1; D unresolved. The CDR3 is CASSLTNTEAFF. CDR3 nucleotides: TGTGCCAGCAGCTTGACCAACACTGAAGCTTTCTTT.